This T cell receptor beta chain was obtained from a study of blood T cell repertoires in COVID-19. The CDR3 consists of 15 residues. Germline trimming cut 6 bases from V and 4 bases from J; bases unmatched to any gene: 5. Germline values: CDR1 MNHNY, CDR2 SVGAGI (reference sequence). This table comes from immunoSEQ multiplex PCR, and its TCRdb copy is limited to in-frame clones, with some not included. This repertoire shows about 220,000 clones, approximately 78% found once; its top ten account for 4.5% to 5.5%. The sample comprised peripheral blood. The TCR was taken from a woman aged 65 to 85 with COVID-19, enrolled during active disease. The rearrangement links TRBV6-6 to TRBJ2-1; 11 nucleotides match TRBD2. For the CDR3, the DNA is TGTGCCAGCAGGACCGGACTAGCGGGTTACAATGAGCAGTTCTTC. Its protein is CASRTGLAGYNEQFF.